These T cell receptor beta chains were read from a single sample in a study of blood T cells in healthy people across ages. TCRdb independently ran MiXCR on the 5' RACE reads; one entry per CDR3 protein. The profile shows 870,000 or so distinct CDR3 sequences, around 30% of them singletons. The source material was blood. These receptor sequences come from an elderly woman in good health. Each CDR3 is given with its conserved first and last residue. The D gene is left open where the match is weak. Where a row states a size, it is once, few, many or the class of an expanded clone; other rows omit it.

v_call	clone_size	d_call	cdr3_length	j_call	cdr3_nt	cdr3_aa
TRBV27	-	-	13	TRBJ2-5	TGTGCCAGCAGTTCCAGGGATAACTACGAGCGGTACTTC	CASSSRDNYERYF
TRBV12-3/TRBV12-4	-	TRBD2	15	TRBJ2-5	TGTGCCAGCAGCAAGAGCGGGGGGCTCGCTAAGACCCAGTACTTC	CASSKSGGLAKTQYF
TRBV11-3	-	TRBD1	14	TRBJ2-7	TGTGCCAGCAGCTTTCGGACAGGGAAGAGTGAGCAGTACTTC	CASSFRTGKSEQYF
TRBV20-1	many	TRBD1	16	TRBJ2-6	TGCAGTGCTCGAGGGACAGGGGGTTCTGGGGCCAACGTCCTGACTTTC	CSARGTGGSGANVLTF
TRBV5-1	-	-	15	TRBJ1-6	TGCGCCAGCAGCGGAGCGGGCTTGGGTAATTCACCCCTCCACTTT	CASSGAGLGNSPLHF
TRBV6-2/TRBV6-3	few	TRBD1	16	TRBJ2-5	TGTGCCAGCAGTTACCCGGGACAGCGAGTCCAAGAGTCCCAGTACTTC	CASSYPGQRVQESQYF
TRBV7-9	-	TRBD1	16	TRBJ2-5	TGTGCCAGCAGCTTCGACATTGGGACAGGGCAAGAGACCCAGTACTTC	CASSFDIGTGQETQYF
TRBV4-3	few	-	15	TRBJ1-2	TGCGCCAGCAGCCAAGATTATTACAGGGCTTATGGCTACACCTTC	CASSQDYYRAYGYTF
TRBV6-5	few	-	16	TRBJ2-2	TGTGCCAGCCATTTTAGCCTGGGACCCAGGACCGGGGAGCTGTTTTTT	CASHFSLGPRTGELFF
TRBV5-5	many	-	16	TRBJ2-7	TGTGCCAGCAGCCCGGGTGGAACAGCGAGCTCCTACGAGCAGTACTTC	CASSPGGTASSYEQYF
TRBV5-4	-	TRBD1	18	TRBJ2-6	TGTGCCAGCAGCACCGGGACAGGCGTAAACTCTGGGGCCAACGTCCTGACTTTC	CASSTGTGVNSGANVLTF
TRBV11-2	few	TRBD2	16	TRBJ2-3	TGTGCCAGCAGCCCGTGGAGGGGAGGGGAGACAGATACGCAGTATTTT	CASSPWRGGETDTQYF
TRBV14	few	-	15	TRBJ1-6	TGTGCCAGCAGCCAATATGGCCACTATAATTCACCCCTCCACTTT	CASSQYGHYNSPLHF
TRBV6-5	-	-	15	TRBJ2-2	TGTGCCAGCAGCCCCAGCGCACCTCTAACCGGGGAGCTGTTTTTT	CASSPSAPLTGELFF
TRBV7-2	many	-	13	TRBJ1-2	TGTGCCAGCAGCTTTCTGACCTTTTTTGGCTACACCTTC	CASSFLTFFGYTF
TRBV4-3	many	TRBD1	14	TRBJ2-4	TGCGCCAGCAGCCGAACGCGGCAGGGGGACATTCAGTACTTC	CASSRTRQGDIQYF
TRBV12-3/TRBV12-4	-	-	13	TRBJ2-1	TGTGCCAGCAGTTTGAGGAGCGGCAATGAGCAGTTCTTC	CASSLRSGNEQFF
TRBV5-1	-	-	14	TRBJ1-2	TGCGCCAACAGCTTGCAGGGGTCTAACTATGGCTACACCTTC	CANSLQGSNYGYTF